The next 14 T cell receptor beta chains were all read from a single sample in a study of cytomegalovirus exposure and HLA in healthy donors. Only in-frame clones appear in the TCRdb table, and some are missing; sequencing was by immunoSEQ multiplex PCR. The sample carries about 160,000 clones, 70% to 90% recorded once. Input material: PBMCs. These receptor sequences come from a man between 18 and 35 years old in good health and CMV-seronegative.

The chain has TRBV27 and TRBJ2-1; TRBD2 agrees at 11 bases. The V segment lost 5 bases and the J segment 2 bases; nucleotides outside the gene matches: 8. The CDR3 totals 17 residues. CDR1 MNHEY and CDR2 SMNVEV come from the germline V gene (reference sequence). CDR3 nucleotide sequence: TGTGCCAGCAGTCCGACCGGGACTAGCGGTACCTACAATGAGCAGTTCTTC. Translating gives CASSPTGTSGTYNEQFF.

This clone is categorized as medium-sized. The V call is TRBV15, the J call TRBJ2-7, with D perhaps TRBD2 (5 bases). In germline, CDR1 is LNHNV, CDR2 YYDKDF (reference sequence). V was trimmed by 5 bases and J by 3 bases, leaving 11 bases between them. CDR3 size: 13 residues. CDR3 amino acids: CATSSGKSYEQYF. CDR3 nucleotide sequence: TGTGCCACCAGCTCCGGGAAAAGCTACGAGCAGTACTTC.

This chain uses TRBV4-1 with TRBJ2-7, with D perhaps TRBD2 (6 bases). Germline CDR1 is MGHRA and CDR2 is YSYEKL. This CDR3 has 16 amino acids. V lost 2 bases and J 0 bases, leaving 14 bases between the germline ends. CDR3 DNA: TGCGCCAGCAGCCAAAGCGGACTATTGAGCTCCTACGAGCAGTACTTC. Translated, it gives CASSQSGLLSSYEQYF.

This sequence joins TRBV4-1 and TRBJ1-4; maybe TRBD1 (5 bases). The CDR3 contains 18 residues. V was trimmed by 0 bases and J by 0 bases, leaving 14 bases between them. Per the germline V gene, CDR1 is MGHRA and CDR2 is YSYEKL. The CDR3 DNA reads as TGCGCCAGCAGCCAAGATCCCACGGACAAAACAACTAATGAAAAACTGTTTTTT. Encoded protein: CASSQDPTDKTTNEKLFF.

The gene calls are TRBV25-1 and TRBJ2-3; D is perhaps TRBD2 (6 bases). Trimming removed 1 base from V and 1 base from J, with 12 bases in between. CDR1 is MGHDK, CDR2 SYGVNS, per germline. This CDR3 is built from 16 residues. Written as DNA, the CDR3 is TGTGCCAGCAGTGAATCCGGGGGTGGTCGCACAGATACGCAGTATTTT. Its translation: CASSESGGGRTDTQYF.

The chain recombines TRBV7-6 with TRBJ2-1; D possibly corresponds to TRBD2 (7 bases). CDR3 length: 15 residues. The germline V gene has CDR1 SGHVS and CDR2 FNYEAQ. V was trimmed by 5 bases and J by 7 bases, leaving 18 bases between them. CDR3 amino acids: CASSPVRGARNEQFF. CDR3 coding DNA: TGTGCCAGCAGCCCCGTCCGGGGGGCCCGGAATGAGCAGTTCTTC. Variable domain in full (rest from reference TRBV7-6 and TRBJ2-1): GAGVSQSPRYKVTKRGQDVALRCDPISGHVSLYWYRQALGQGPEFLTYFNYEAQQDKSGLPNDRFSAERPEGSISTLTIQRTEQRDSAMYRCASSPVRGARNEQFFGPGTRLTVL.

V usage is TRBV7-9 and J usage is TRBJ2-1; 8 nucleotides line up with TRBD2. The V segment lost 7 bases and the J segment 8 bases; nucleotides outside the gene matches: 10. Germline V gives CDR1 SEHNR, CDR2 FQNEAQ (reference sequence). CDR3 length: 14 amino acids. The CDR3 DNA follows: TGTGCCAGCACCTTTGGGCGGGGGGCCGATGAGCAGTTCTTC. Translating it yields CASTFGRGADEQFF.

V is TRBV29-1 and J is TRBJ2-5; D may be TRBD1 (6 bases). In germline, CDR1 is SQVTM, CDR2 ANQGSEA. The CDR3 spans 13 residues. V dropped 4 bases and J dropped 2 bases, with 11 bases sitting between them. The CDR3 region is CSVGGQRQETQYF. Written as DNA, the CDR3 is TGCAGCGTTGGAGGACAGAGACAAGAGACCCAGTACTTC.

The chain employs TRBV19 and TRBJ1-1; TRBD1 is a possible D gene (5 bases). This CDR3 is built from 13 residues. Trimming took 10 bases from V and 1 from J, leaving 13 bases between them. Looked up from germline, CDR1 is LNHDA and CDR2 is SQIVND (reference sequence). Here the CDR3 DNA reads TGTGCCACCTGCCTCAGGGCGAACACTGAAGCTTTCTTT. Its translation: CATCLRANTEAFF. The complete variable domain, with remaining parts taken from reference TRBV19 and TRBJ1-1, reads DGGITQSPKYLFRKEGQNVTLSCEQNLNHDAMYWYRQDPGQGLRLIYYSQIVNDFQKGDIAEGYSVSREKKESFPLTVTSAQKNPTAFYLCATCLRANTEAFFGQGTRLTVV.

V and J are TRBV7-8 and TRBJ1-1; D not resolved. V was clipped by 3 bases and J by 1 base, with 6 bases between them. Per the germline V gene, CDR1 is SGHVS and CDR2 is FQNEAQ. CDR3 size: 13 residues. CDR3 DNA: TGTGCCAGCAGCTTTACACCGAACACTGAAGCTTTCTTT. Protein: CASSFTPNTEAFF.

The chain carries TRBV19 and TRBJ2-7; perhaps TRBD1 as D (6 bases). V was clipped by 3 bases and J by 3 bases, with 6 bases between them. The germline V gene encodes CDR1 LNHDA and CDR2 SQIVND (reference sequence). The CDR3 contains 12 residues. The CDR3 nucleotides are TGTGCCAGTAGTATGGACAGCTACGAGCAGTACTTC. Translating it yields CASSMDSYEQYF.

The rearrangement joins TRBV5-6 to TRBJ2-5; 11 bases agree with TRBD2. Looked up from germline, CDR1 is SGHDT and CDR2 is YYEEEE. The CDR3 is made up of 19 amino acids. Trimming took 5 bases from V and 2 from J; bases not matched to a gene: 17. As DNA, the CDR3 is TGTGCCAGCAGTTTCCGCTTCCCTCGCCTAGCGGGGGGACAAGAGACCCAGTACTTC. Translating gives CASSFRFPRLAGGQETQYF.

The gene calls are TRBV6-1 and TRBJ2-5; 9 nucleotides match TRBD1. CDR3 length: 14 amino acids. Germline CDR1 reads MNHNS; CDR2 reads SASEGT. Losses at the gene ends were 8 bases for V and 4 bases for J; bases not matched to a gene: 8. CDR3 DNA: TGTGCCAGCTCCCGGACAGGGGAGGTAGAGACCCAGTACTTC. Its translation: CASSRTGEVETQYF.

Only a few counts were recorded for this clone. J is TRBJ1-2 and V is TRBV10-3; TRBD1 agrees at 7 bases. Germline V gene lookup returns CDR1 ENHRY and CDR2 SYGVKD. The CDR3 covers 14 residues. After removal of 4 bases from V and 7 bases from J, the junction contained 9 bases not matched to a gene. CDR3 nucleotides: TGTGCCATCAGTGGGACGACAGGGACGGGTGGCTACACCTTC. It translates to CAISGTTGTGGYTF.